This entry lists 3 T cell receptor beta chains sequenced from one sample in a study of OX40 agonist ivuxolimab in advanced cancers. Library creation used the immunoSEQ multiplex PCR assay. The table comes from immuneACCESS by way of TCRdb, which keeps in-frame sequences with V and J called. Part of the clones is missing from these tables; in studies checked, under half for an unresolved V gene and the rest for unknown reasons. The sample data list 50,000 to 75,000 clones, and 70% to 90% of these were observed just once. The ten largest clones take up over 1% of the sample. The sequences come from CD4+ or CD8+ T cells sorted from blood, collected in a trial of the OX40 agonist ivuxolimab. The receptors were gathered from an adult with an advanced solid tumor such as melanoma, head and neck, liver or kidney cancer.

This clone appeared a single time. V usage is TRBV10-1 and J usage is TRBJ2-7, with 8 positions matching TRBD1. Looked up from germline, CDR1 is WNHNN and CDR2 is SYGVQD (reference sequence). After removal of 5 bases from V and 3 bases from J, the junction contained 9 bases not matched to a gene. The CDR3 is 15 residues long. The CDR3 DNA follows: TGCGCCAGCAGTCAAGGGACAGGAGATTTCTACGAGCAGTACTTC. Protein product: CASSQGTGDFYEQYF.

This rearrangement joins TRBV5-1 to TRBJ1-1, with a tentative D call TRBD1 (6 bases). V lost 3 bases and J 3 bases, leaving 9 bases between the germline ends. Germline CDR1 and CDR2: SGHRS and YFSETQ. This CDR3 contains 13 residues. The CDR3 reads CASSYKGDTEAFF. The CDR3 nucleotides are TGCGCCAGCAGCTACAAGGGGGACACTGAAGCTTTCTTT.

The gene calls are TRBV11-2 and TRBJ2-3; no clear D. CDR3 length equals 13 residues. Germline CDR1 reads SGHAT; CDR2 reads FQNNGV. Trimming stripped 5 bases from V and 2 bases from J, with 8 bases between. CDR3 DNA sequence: TGTGCCAGCAGCCCGACCACCACAGATACGCAGTATTTT. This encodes CASSPTTTDTQYF.